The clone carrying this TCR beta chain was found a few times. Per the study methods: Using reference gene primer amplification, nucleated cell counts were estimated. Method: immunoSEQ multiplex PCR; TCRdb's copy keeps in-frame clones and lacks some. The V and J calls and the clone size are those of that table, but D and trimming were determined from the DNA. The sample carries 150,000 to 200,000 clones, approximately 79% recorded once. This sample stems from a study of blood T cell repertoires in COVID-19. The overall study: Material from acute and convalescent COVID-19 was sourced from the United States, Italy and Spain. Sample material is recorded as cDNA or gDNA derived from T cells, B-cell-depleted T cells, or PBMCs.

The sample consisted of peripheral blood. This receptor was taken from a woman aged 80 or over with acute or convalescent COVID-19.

Here the CDR3 DNA reads TGTGCCAGCGCAACCAGAGACGGGAACTCTGGAAACACCATATATTTT. This sequence encodes CASATRDGNSGNTIYF. The gene calls are TRBV27 and TRBJ1-3; D is unresolved. Trimming removed 8 bases at V and 0 bases at J, with 17 bases between. The CDR3 contains 16 residues. The germline V gene has CDR1 MNHEY and CDR2 SMNVEV (reference sequence).